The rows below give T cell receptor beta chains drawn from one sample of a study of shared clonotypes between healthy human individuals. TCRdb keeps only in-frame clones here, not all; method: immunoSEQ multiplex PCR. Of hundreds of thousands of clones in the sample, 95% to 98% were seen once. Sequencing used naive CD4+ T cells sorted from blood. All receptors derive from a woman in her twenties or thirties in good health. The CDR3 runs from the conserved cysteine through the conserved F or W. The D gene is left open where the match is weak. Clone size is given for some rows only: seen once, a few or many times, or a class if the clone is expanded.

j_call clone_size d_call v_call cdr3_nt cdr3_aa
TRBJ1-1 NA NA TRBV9 TGTGCCAGCAGCGTAGGCGCCCCTGCTGAAGCTTTCTTT CASSVGAPAEAFF
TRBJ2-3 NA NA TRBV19 TGTGCCAGTAGTATAGGGGATGTTGCTAGCACAGATACGCAGTATTTT CASSIGDVASTDTQYF
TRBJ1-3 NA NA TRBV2 TGTGCCAGCGGAGACCGGACTGCGAACTCTGGAAACACCATATATTTT CASGDRTANSGNTIYF
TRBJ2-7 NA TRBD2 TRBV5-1 TGCGCCAGCAGCTTGGGCTTAGCGGGAGCCTACGAGCAGTACTTC CASSLGLAGAYEQYF
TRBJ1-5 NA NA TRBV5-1 TGCGCCAGCAGCGCAGGAGGGTCTAGCAATCAGCCCCAGCATTTT CASSAGGSSNQPQHF
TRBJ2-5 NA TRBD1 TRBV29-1 TGCAGCGTTCTGGACAGGGCTCCAGGGACCCAGTACTTC CSVLDRAPGTQYF
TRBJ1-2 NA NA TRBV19 TGTGCCAGTAGCATGTGGGACAACTATGGCTACACCTTC CASSMWDNYGYTF
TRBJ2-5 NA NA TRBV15 TGTGCCACCAGCAGACAAAAGGGCCCGGGGGGCCCGGGTGGGGAGACCCAGTACTTC CATSRQKGPGGPGGETQYF
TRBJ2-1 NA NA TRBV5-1 TGCGCCAGCAGCCCCGGACTGGGTGCGGTAGCCAATGAGCAGTTCTTC CASSPGLGAVANEQFF
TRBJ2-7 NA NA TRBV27 TGTGCCAGCTCCTGGGCCCGGGACACTATGTACTACGAGCAGTACTTC CASSWARDTMYYEQYF
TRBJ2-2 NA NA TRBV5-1 TGCGCCAGCAGCTTGGTTTCGGGCAGGCCAGCGAACACCGGGGAGCTGTTTTTT CASSLVSGRPANTGELFF
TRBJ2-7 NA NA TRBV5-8 TGTGCCAGCAGCGCGGGACTCAGCACCACATACGAGCAGTACTTC CASSAGLSTTYEQYF
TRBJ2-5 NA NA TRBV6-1 TGTGCCAGCAGTGTACAGGGAGAGACCCAGTACTTC CASSVQGETQYF
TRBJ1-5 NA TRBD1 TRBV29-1 TGCAGCGTTGAACTGACAGGGGTCGGCAATCAGCCCCAGCATTTT CSVELTGVGNQPQHF
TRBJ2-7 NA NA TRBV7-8 TGTGCCAGCAGCTTAAGTCCTCGGCACTACGAGCAGTACTTC CASSLSPRHYEQYF
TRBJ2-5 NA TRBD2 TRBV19 TGTGCCAGTAGTCGCCGGGGGGGTTACCTTTCGCAAGAGACCCAGTACTTC CASSRRGGYLSQETQYF
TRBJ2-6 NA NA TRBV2 TGTGCCAGCACAGGCCAAGCGACTGGGGCCAACGTCCTGACTTTC CASTGQATGANVLTF
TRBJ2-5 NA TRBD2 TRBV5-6 TGTGCCAGCAGCTTGTTACTAGCGGGAGTCGAGACCCAGTACTTC CASSLLLAGVETQYF
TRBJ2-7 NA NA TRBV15 TGTGCCACCAGCAGACACGGAGGATTCGAGCAGTACTTC CATSRHGGFEQYF
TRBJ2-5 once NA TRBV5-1 TGCGCCAGCAGCTTGTTCCGGAACACAGGGAGAGGCAGAGAGACCCAGTACTTC CASSLFRNTGRGRETQYF
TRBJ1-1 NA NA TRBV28 TGTGCCAGCAGCACGACCGGGACTGGGGGAACTGAAGCTTTCTTT CASSTTGTGGTEAFF
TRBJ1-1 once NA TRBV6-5 TGTGCCAGCAGTTACCGGACTAACATGAACACTGAAGCTTTCTTT CASSYRTNMNTEAFF